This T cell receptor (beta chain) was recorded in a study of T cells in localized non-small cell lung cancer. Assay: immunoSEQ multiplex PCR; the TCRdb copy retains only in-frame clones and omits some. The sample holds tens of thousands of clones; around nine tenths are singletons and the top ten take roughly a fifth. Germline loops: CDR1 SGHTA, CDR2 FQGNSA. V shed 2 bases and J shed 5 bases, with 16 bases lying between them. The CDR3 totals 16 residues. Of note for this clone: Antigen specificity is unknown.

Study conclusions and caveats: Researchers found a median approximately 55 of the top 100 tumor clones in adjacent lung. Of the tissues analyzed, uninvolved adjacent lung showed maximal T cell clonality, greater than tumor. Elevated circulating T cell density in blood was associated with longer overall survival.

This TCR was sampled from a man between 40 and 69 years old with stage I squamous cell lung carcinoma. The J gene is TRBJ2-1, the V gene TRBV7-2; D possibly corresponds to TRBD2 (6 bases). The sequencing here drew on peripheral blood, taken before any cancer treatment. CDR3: CASSLQGAGSNNEQFF. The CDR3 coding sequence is TGTGCCAGCAGCTTACAGGGTGCCGGGAGTAACAATGAGCAGTTCTTC.